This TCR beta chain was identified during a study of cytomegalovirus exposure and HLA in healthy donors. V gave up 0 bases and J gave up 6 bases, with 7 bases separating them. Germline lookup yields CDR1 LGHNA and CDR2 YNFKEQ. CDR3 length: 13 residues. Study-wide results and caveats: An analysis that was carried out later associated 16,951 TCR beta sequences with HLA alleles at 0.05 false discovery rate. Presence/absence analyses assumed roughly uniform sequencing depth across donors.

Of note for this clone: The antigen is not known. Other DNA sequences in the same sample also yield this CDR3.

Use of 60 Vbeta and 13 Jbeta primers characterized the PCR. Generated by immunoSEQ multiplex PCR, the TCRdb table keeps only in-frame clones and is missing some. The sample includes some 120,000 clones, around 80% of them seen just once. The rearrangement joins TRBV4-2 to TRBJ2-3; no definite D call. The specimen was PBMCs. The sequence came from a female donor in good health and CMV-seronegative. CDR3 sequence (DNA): TGTGCCAGCAGCCAAGATTTCGGGGATACGCAGTATTTT. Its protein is CASSQDFGDTQYF.